Listed below are T cell receptor beta chains from one sample, sequenced in a study of Graves' ophthalmopathy and Graves' hyperthyroidism. MiXCR, applied by TCRdb to the multiplex PCR reads, yields one record per CDR3 protein. The sample has around 590,000 distinct CDR3 sequences, approximately 37% seen once. Source material: peripheral blood or thyroid tissue (not recorded which). The origin of the receptors is an adult man with Graves' hyperthyroidism. Each CDR3 is given with its conserved first and last residue. Each record gives: V gene, J gene, CDR3 protein.

TRBV14	TRBJ2-5	CASSQEAGGPYTQYF
TRBV11-2	TRBJ2-1	CASSLEGAHEQFF
TRBV7-2	TRBJ2-6	CASSSPPQQGPSSGANVLTF
TRBV7-9	TRBJ2-7	CASSSHDLQGAGYEQYF
TRBV7-2	TRBJ2-3	CASSLAASGVGTQYF
TRBV19	TRBJ2-7	CASSSSLLVYYEQYF
TRBV7-9	TRBJ1-2	CASSSPGQGNTGYTF
TRBV29-1	TRBJ1-3	CSVGTASGNTIYF
TRBV9	TRBJ2-3	CASSGKAGGLADTQYF
TRBV2	TRBJ2-5	CASSVGQAPQTQYF
TRBV20-1	TRBJ2-2	CSARETGFGELFF
TRBV14	TRBJ2-7	CASSQEYGRQYF
TRBV24-1	TRBJ2-3	CATSDRGGEGREQYF
TRBV6-5	TRBJ2-7	CASSYSGVSYEQYF
TRBV6-5	TRBJ2-5	CASSRQYSYQETQYF
TRBV27	TRBJ2-7	CASSWGAGEQYF
TRBV12-3/TRBV12-4	TRBJ1-3	CASSSDRGVGNTIYF
TRBV5-1	TRBJ2-6	CASSLVGTGTGANVLTF
TRBV19	TRBJ1-2	CASSIYSETNYGYTF
TRBV27	TRBJ1-2	CASGTGHLNYGYTF
TRBV24-1	TRBJ2-3	CATGGLAGVADTQYF
TRBV7-9	TRBJ1-1	CASSLKGVTEAFF
TRBV7-8	TRBJ1-1	CASSLAPRGGYTEAFF
TRBV29-1	TRBJ1-3	CSLETGSLSGNTIYF
TRBV2	TRBJ1-2	CASSAAGTGANYGYTF
TRBV27	TRBJ2-7	CASSLSLGNEQYF
TRBV29-1	TRBJ1-2	CSVETVIRGRPYGYTF
TRBV19	TRBJ2-7	CASKPGTAYEQYF
TRBV7-8	TRBJ2-7	CASSLASGTYNEQYF
TRBV7-6	TRBJ2-5	CASSSRGETQYF
TRBV10-3	TRBJ1-1	CAISELSGTEAFF
TRBV15	TRBJ2-3	CATSRVAGDGTDTQYF
TRBV5-1	TRBJ2-5	CASSPGQRSQETQYF
TRBV4-1	TRBJ1-1	CASSPLIIGEAFF
TRBV19	TRBJ1-2	CASNQQGDYGYTF
TRBV2	TRBJ2-5	CASAITNQPQYF
TRBV24-1	TRBJ2-1	CATSEGGTSSEQFF
TRBV29-1	TRBJ2-7	CSVERPGLAEAFYEQYF
TRBV9	TRBJ1-2	CASSVGQASNYGYTF
TRBV9	TRBJ2-7	CASSVGQGGQYEQYF
TRBV4-2	TRBJ1-1	CAWSVRSGVESYTEAFF
TRBV2	TRBJ2-7	CASTPGTPYEQYF